The present T cell receptor beta chain was sequenced within a study of Tregs in tolerant kidney transplant recipients. Assay: immunoSEQ multiplex PCR; the TCRdb copy retains only in-frame clones and omits some. This repertoire includes about 30,000 clones. CDR3 length: 12 amino acids. Germline V gives CDR1 GTSNPN, CDR2 SVGIG (reference sequence). V lost 7 bases, J lost 6 bases, and 15 bases lay in between. Of note for this clone: The read is 3 residues too short to cover the CDR3 end, so that end is filled in from the germline J gene.

Here the sequenced sample was CD8+ T cells from blood, taken before the transplant. This chain uses TRBV30 with TRBJ1-1; D unresolved. This TCR derives from a human donor who received a combined kidney and bone marrow transplant. This CDR3 is CASTYSKAEAFF. The CDR3 DNA, read in part, is TGTGCCTCCACGTACAGTAAAGCTGAA. Supplemented by reference TRBV30 and TRBJ1-1, the full variable domain reads SQTIHQWPATLVQPVGSPLSLECTVEGTSNPNLYWYRQAAGRGLQLLFYSVGIGQISSEVPQNLSASRPQDRQFILSSKKLLLSDSGFYLCASTYSKAEAFFGQGTRLTVV.